This TCR beta chain was documented in a study of tumor-infiltrating lymphocytes in primary liver carcinoma. From 500 ng of total RNA, TCR beta-specific cDNA was reverse-transcribed using a constant-region primer. Three nested multiplex PCR rounds, a slightly modified ARM-PCR method, built the TCR beta libraries. A C-beta reverse primer and TRBV1-TRBV30 forward primers served in each of the first two PCR rounds, at roughly 10 cycles apiece. TCRdb re-analysed the multiplex PCR reads in MiXCR, keeping a single row per CDR3 protein. This sample has around 120,000 distinct CDR3 sequences; roughly 69% occur once, and the top ten carry roughly a tenth. This CDR3 has 17 residues. CDR1 is SNHLY, CDR2 FYNNEI, per germline. Trimming took 4 bases from V and 3 from J; bases not matched to a gene: 6. Unsorted bulk tissue (about 20-30 mg) underwent RNA and DNA co-extraction.

J is TRBJ2-3 and V is TRBV2; 14 nucleotides match TRBD2. The TCR was taken from a woman aged 55 to 70 with primary liver carcinoma and hepatitis B virus infection. Sequenced material: liver tumor tissue from sampling region 1. Regarding subset: tumor region T1, superior pole. CDR3 in amino acids: CASSGLAGGRRTDTQYF. CDR3 sequence (DNA): TGTGCCAGCAGTGGACTAGCGGGAGGGCGGAGGACAGATACGCAGTATTTT.